Listed below are T cell receptor beta chains from one sample, sequenced in a study of T cell responses to AZD1222 COVID-19 vaccine. The method was immunoSEQ multiplex PCR; TCRdb's version includes in-frame clones alone and lacks a portion of them. This repertoire shows more than 140,000 clones, approximately 95% found once; its top ten account for 0.75% to 1%. The sample in question was peripheral blood, obtained on day 0 of MenACWY control vaccination. Receptors were obtained from an adult in good health. Each CDR3 is given with its conserved first and last residue. The order of the fields is J gene, clone size, V gene, D gene, CDR3 DNA, CDR3 protein. The D gene is left open where the match is weak. Some rows mark clone size as missing; the rest say once, few, many or name a class of expanded clone.

J: TRBJ2-5; size: once; V: TRBV9; D: TRBD2; DNA: TGTGCCAGCGGGAGGGCTAGCGGGTACCAAGAGACCCAGTACTTC; CDR3: CASGRASGYQETQYF
J: TRBJ2-3; size: .; V: TRBV4-3; D: TRBD2; DNA: TGCGCCAGCAGCCATCTTAGCGGGACGACTGTGGATACGCAGTATTTT; CDR3: CASSHLSGTTVDTQYF
J: TRBJ1-1; size: .; V: TRBV5-4; D: .; DNA: TGTGCCAGCAGCTTGACAGCAACGAACACTGAAGCTTTCTTT; CDR3: CASSLTATNTEAFF
J: TRBJ2-7; size: .; V: TRBV20-1; D: .; DNA: TGCAGTTCGGGACTCACCTACGAGCAGTACTTC; CDR3: CSSGLTYEQYF
J: TRBJ1-1; size: .; V: TRBV19; D: .; DNA: TGTGCCAGTAGGAGGTCATACGGGAACACTGAAGCTTTCTTT; CDR3: CASRRSYGNTEAFF
J: TRBJ1-5; size: .; V: TRBV10-3; D: .; DNA: TGTGCCATCAGTGGACAGATCAATCAGCCCCAGCATTTT; CDR3: CAISGQINQPQHF
J: TRBJ1-1; size: once; V: TRBV2; D: TRBD1; DNA: TGTGCCAGCAGCGCCGGGACAGAGAACACTGAAGCTTTCTTT; CDR3: CASSAGTENTEAFF
J: TRBJ2-7; size: .; V: TRBV30; D: .; DNA: TGTGCCTGGACCCCTGGGGGTGAGCGAATCTCCTACGAGCAGTACTTC; CDR3: CAWTPGGERISYEQYF
J: TRBJ2-1; size: .; V: TRBV20-1; D: .; DNA: TGCAGTGCTAGCGGGACGAATGAGCAGTTCTTC; CDR3: CSASGTNEQFF
J: TRBJ2-1; size: .; V: TRBV21-1; D: .; DNA: TGTGCCAGCAGCAACCAATCCGGGGCGTTCTTC; CDR3: CASSNQSGAFF
J: TRBJ1-4; size: .; V: TRBV3-1/TRBV3-2; D: .; DNA: TGTGCCAGCAGCCAGGGAGCAACTAATGAAAAACTGTTTTTT; CDR3: CASSQGATNEKLFF
J: TRBJ1-1; size: .; V: TRBV7-2; D: .; DNA: TGTGCCAGCAGCATTTACCCCACTAGCAGGCGAAGGGCTGAAGCTTTCTTT; CDR3: CASSIYPTSRRRAEAFF
J: TRBJ2-1; size: .; V: TRBV27; D: TRBD2; DNA: TGTGCCAGCACCCTAGCGGGAGGGGCCTACAATGAGCAGTTCTTC; CDR3: CASTLAGGAYNEQFF
J: TRBJ1-2; size: .; V: TRBV4-1; D: .; DNA: TGCGCCAGCAGCCAAGAAATCAGACGTCGCTATGGCTACACCTTC; CDR3: CASSQEIRRRYGYTF
J: TRBJ1-4; size: .; V: TRBV28; D: TRBD1; DNA: TGTGCCAGCAGGATGGACAGGGTGAAAGAAAAACTGTTTTTT; CDR3: CASRMDRVKEKLFF
J: TRBJ1-4; size: .; V: TRBV5-8; D: .; DNA: TGTGCCAGCAGCCCCCCGGTGACCCCAGGAAAACTGTTTTTT; CDR3: CASSPPVTPGKLFF
J: TRBJ2-3; size: .; V: TRBV5-1; D: .; DNA: TGCGCCACCCGAACCTCGGGCACAGATACGCAGTATTTT; CDR3: CATRTSGTDTQYF
J: TRBJ1-3; size: .; V: TRBV2; D: TRBD1; DNA: TGTGCCAGCAGCCGGGACAGGGGAATTGACACCATATATTTT; CDR3: CASSRDRGIDTIYF
J: TRBJ2-1; size: .; V: TRBV27; D: TRBD2; DNA: TGTGCCAGCAGTGTAGGCACTGGGACTAGCGGGAGTTGGGGACTTAATGAGCAGTTCTTC; CDR3: CASSVGTGTSGSWGLNEQFF
J: TRBJ2-1; size: .; V: TRBV25-1; D: .; DNA: TGTGCCAGCAGTGAATCAGGGAGCTCCTACAATGAGCAGTTCTTC; CDR3: CASSESGSSYNEQFF
J: TRBJ1-1; size: once; V: TRBV5-4; D: .; DNA: TGTGCCAGCAGTCCGAACAGGGATTGGAGGACTGAAGCTTTCTTT; CDR3: CASSPNRDWRTEAFF
J: TRBJ2-1; size: once; V: TRBV20-1; D: .; DNA: TGCAGTGCTAGAGGTCTACGTGAGCAGTTCTTC; CDR3: CSARGLREQFF
J: TRBJ1-5; size: .; V: TRBV4-1; D: .; DNA: TGCGCCAGCAGCGCGACGGGAGAGACTACGGTACAGCCCCAGCATTTT; CDR3: CASSATGETTVQPQHF
J: TRBJ2-7; size: .; V: TRBV18; D: .; DNA: TGTGCCAGCTCACCGGACCTCCGAAGCTACGAGCAGTACTTC; CDR3: CASSPDLRSYEQYF
J: TRBJ1-1; size: .; V: TRBV5-1; D: .; DNA: TGCGCCAGCAGCTTGTCACCTGGGGGGACTGAAGCTTTCTTT; CDR3: CASSLSPGGTEAFF
J: TRBJ1-1; size: .; V: TRBV2; D: TRBD1; DNA: TGTGCCAGCAGAGGGGGCGCCCCTAACACTGAAGCTTTCTTT; CDR3: CASRGGAPNTEAFF
J: TRBJ2-2; size: .; V: TRBV6-2/TRBV6-3; D: TRBD1; DNA: TGTGCCAGCAGTTGGGACAGGGGTCCGACCGGGGAGCTGTTTTTT; CDR3: CASSWDRGPTGELFF